The rows below give T cell receptor beta chains drawn from one sample of a study of cytomegalovirus exposure and HLA in healthy donors. Assay used: immunoSEQ multiplex PCR; TCRdb lists only in-frame clones, some missing. The table gives 35,000 to 45,000 clones; the top ten clones make up more than 4.5% of it. The sequenced sample was PBMCs. The receptors come from a human donor in good health. Each CDR3 is given with its conserved first and last residue. The D gene is left open where the match is weak.

v_call,d_call,cdr3_length,j_call,cdr3_nt,cdr3_aa
TRBV18,TRBD1,13,TRBJ2-7,TGTGCCAGCTCACCAAAGGGGGCGAGTGAGCAGTACTTC,CASSPKGASEQYF
TRBV19,TRBD1,14,TRBJ1-3,TGTGCCAGTTCGACGACAGGGGCTGGAAACACCATATATTTT,CASSTTGAGNTIYF
TRBV5-4,.,15,TRBJ2-5,TGTGCCAGCAGCTTGGTATCGGCAGGCGAAGGGACCCAGTACTTC,CASSLVSAGEGTQYF
TRBV4-1,.,13,TRBJ2-3,TGCGCCAGCAGCCAGGCTGAGGCAGATACGCAGTATTTT,CASSQAEADTQYF
TRBV6-5,.,16,TRBJ1-2,TGTGCCAGCAGTTACTCGGGGTTTCGGGGGGCCCGAGGCTACACCTTC,CASSYSGFRGARGYTF
TRBV2,.,16,TRBJ1-6,TGTGCCAGCAGTGGCCCCGGAGATTACTCGAATTCACCCCTCCACTTT,CASSGPGDYSNSPLHF
TRBV28,TRBD1,17,TRBJ1-1,TGTGCCAGCAGGACGAGGACAGGGGCCGCCTTGGAAACTGAAGCTTTCTTT,CASRTRTGAALETEAFF
TRBV15,.,13,TRBJ2-7,TGTGCCACCAGCCCAGGCGGAGGGGACGAGCAGTACTTC,CATSPGGGDEQYF
TRBV28,.,16,TRBJ1-1,TGTGCCAGCAGCCATGGTAGGACAGACCTGAACACTGAAGCTTTCTTT,CASSHGRTDLNTEAFF
TRBV7-2,TRBD2,16,TRBJ2-5,TGTGCCAGCAGCTTTTCCTTTAGCGGGGGGCGAGAGACCCAGTACTTC,CASSFSFSGGRETQYF
TRBV5-6,.,11,TRBJ2-1,TGTGCCAGCAGACAGGAAAATGAGCAGTTCTTC,CASRQENEQFF
TRBV12-5,.,13,TRBJ1-5,TGTGCTAGTGGTTTGGAGGAGGATCAGCCCCAGCATTTT,CASGLEEDQPQHF
TRBV30,.,14,TRBJ2-7,TGTGCCTGGAGTGTAACCCGGCCCCCAGGGGAGCAGTACTTC,CAWSVTRPPGEQYF
TRBV4-2,TRBD1,15,TRBJ2-7,TGTGCCAGCAGCCACCTGGGACAGGGGGAGAACGAGCAGTACTTC,CASSHLGQGENEQYF
TRBV5-6,.,12,TRBJ2-5,TGTGCCAGCAGCCTACCCCAAGAGACCCAGTACTTC,CASSLPQETQYF
TRBV15,.,14,TRBJ1-2,TGTGCCACCAGCCCGCCGGGGGGAAGGTATGGCTACACCTTC,CATSPPGGRYGYTF
TRBV13,TRBD2,18,TRBJ2-7,TGTGCCAGCAGCTACCGCGGGACTAGCGGGGCCAAAAGGGGCGAGCAGTACTTC,CASSYRGTSGAKRGEQYF
TRBV18,.,13,TRBJ1-2,TGTGCCAGCTCATGGACAGAAAACTATGGCTACACCTTC,CASSWTENYGYTF
TRBV7-2,.,15,TRBJ1-1,TGTGCCAGCAGCTCATCCCGGATCGGGGGAACTGAAGCTTTCTTT,CASSSSRIGGTEAFF
TRBV30,TRBD1,14,TRBJ2-7,TGTGCCTGGAGAACAGGGGGCAATTTTTACGAGCAGTACTTC,CAWRTGGNFYEQYF
TRBV9,TRBD1,13,TRBJ2-7,TGTGCCAGCAGCGGACAGGGGGCATACGAGCAGTACTTC,CASSGQGAYEQYF
TRBV27,TRBD1,16,TRBJ2-1,TGTGCCAGCAGTCTAGGGAAGGACAGGGCGTACAATGAGCAGTTCTTC,CASSLGKDRAYNEQFF
TRBV5-1,TRBD1,15,TRBJ2-7,TGCGCCAGCAGCCCGGGGACAGGGAGAGACTACGAGCAGTACTTC,CASSPGTGRDYEQYF
TRBV29-1,.,10,TRBJ2-1,TGCAGCGTTGCAGGGAATGAGCAGTTCTTC,CSVAGNEQFF
TRBV19,.,13,TRBJ2-1,TGTGCCAGTAGCATACAGGGTTACAATGAGCAGTTCTTC,CASSIQGYNEQFF
TRBV5-6,.,13,TRBJ1-1,TGTGCCAGCAGCTTGGTTCATGCGCCTGAAGCTTTCTTT,CASSLVHAPEAFF
TRBV5-1,.,16,TRBJ1-1,TGCGCCAGCAGCTTGGGGGGGGGATGGGGGAACACTGAAGATTTCTTT,CASSLGGGWGNTEDFF
TRBV29-1,TRBD1,14,TRBJ1-1,TGCAGCGTTGAAAACAGGGGGCCGAGCACTGAAGCTTTCTTT,CSVENRGPSTEAFF
TRBV27,TRBD2,15,TRBJ2-3,TGTGCCAGCGCCGATAGCGGGATGGGCACAGATACGCAGTATTTT,CASADSGMGTDTQYF
TRBV5-6,.,15,TRBJ2-7,TGTGCCAGCAGCTTGGACTCACCGAGCGCCTACGAGCAGTACTTC,CASSLDSPSAYEQYF
TRBV25-1,TRBD1,17,TRBJ1-1,TGTGCCAGCAGTGAACGTGGACAGGCTAGAGGGGGGACTGAAGCTTTCTTT,CASSERGQARGGTEAFF
TRBV4-2,.,16,TRBJ1-2,TGTGCCAGCAGCCAAGATGACGGGGAGTCCGTCTATGGCTACACCTTC,CASSQDDGESVYGYTF
TRBV4-2,.,15,TRBJ1-5,TGTGCCAGCAGCCCCTTACCCGGGATAAATCAGCCCCAGCATTTT,CASSPLPGINQPQHF
TRBV6-6,.,14,TRBJ2-7,TGTGCCAGCTCTACGGTAGAAAGCTCCTACGAGCAGTACTTC,CASSTVESSYEQYF
TRBV30,TRBD2,13,TRBJ2-5,TGTGCCTGGAGCGGGGGGGGGAGGGAGACCCAGTACTTC,CAWSGGGRETQYF
TRBV7-2,TRBD1,15,TRBJ1-2,TGTGCCAGCAGCCCCAGTGGGACAGGGAGGTATGGCTACACCTTC,CASSPSGTGRYGYTF
TRBV15,.,14,TRBJ1-4,TGTGCCACCAGGACGGCGGGGGCCGGTGAAAAACTGTTTTTT,CATRTAGAGEKLFF
TRBV6-5,TRBD1,15,TRBJ2-1,TGTGCCAGCAGTCGTGACAGGGGCAGTCCCAATGAGCAGTTCTTC,CASSRDRGSPNEQFF
TRBV9,.,13,TRBJ2-3,TGTGCCAGCAAAGCCCCAGGGACAGATACGCAGTATTTT,CASKAPGTDTQYF
TRBV19,TRBD1,17,TRBJ2-2,TGTGCCAGTAGTAAAGACCGCCCGGGACAGGGGACCGGGGAGCTGTTTTTT,CASSKDRPGQGTGELFF
TRBV9,TRBD2,16,TRBJ2-3,TGTGCCAGCAGTCGGGGGAGCGGGGTAACTATAGATACGCAGTATTTT,CASSRGSGVTIDTQYF
TRBV6-6,.,15,TRBJ2-1,TGTGCCAGCAGTCGGGGTGGGGGCTCCGACAATGAGCAGTTCTTC,CASSRGGGSDNEQFF
TRBV19,TRBD1,18,TRBJ1-3,TGTGCCAGTATCTCCCTCGGGACAGGGCTTTCCCCTGGAAACACCATATATTTT,CASISLGTGLSPGNTIYF